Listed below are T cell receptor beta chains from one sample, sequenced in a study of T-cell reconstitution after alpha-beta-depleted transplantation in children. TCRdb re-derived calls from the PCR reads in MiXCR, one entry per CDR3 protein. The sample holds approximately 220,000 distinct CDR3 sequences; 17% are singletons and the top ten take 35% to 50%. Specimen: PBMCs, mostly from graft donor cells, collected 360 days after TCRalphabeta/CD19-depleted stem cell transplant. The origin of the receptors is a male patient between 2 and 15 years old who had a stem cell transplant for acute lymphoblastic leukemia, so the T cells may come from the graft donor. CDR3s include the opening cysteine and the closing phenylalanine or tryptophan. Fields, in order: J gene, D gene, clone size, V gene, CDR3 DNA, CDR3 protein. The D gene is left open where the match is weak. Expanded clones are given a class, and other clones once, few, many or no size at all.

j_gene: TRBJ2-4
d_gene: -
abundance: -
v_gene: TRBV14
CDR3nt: TGTGCCAGCAGCCATTTTGGAGGTTCGGCCAAAAACATTCAGTACTTC
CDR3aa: CASSHFGGSAKNIQYF

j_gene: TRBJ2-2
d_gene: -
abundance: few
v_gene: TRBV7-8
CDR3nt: TGTGCCAGCAGAAAAAATGAAGGGCCAGGCACCGGGGAGCTGTTTTTT
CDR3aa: CASRKNEGPGTGELFF

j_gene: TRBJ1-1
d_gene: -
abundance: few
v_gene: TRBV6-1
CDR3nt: TGTGCCAGCGTTGGAACACAAGCTTTCTTT
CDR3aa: CASVGTQAFF

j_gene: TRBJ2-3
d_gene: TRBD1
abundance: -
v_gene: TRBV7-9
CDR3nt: TGTGCCAGCAGCTTAGCCGTGGGACAGGGAGCAGATACGCAGTATTTT
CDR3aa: CASSLAVGQGADTQYF

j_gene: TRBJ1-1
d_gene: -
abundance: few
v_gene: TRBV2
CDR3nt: TGTGCCAGCAGTGAAGCGAGTCGCGGGCTTGAAGCTTTCTTT
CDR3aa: CASSEASRGLEAFF

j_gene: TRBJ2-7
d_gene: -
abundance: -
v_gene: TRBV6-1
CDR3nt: TGTGCCAGCGGAGAGCGGGTCTCTTCCCACGAGCAGTACTTC
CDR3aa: CASGERVSSHEQYF

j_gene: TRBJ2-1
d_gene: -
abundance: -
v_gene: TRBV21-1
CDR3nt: TGTGCCAGCAGCAAACCACAAAGGGGGGGCTCCTACAATGAGCAGTTCTTC
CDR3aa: CASSKPQRGGSYNEQFF

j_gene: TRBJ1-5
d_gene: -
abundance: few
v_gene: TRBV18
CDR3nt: TGTGCCAGCTCACCAACGGGACACCAAAGCAATCAGCCCCAGCATTTT
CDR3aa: CASSPTGHQSNQPQHF

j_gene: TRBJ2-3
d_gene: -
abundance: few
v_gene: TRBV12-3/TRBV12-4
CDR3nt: TGTGCCAGCACCTACAGGGCAAAGGGAGATACGCAGTATTTT
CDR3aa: CASTYRAKGDTQYF

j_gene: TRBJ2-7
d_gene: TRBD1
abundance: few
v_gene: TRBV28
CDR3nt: TGTGCCAGCAGTTTACTCGGGACAGGGGTCGAGCAGTACTTC
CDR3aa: CASSLLGTGVEQYF

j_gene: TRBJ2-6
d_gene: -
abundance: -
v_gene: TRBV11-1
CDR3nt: TGTGCCAGCAGTAGAAAGCCGGGACAAAAATCTGGGGCCAACGTCCTGACTTTC
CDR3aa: CASSRKPGQKSGANVLTF

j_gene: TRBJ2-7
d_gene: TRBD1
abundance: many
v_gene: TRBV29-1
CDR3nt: TGCAGCGCCAGGGACAGGTCCCCCTACGAGCAGTACTTC
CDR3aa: CSARDRSPYEQYF

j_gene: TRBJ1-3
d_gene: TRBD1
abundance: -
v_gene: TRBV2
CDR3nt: TGTGCCAGCAGTGGGGGACAGGGTTTTTCTGGAAACACCATATATTTT
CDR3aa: CASSGGQGFSGNTIYF

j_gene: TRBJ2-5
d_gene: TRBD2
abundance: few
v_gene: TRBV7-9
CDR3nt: TGTGCCAGCAGCTTAGCGCTAGCGGGGTACCAAGAGACCCAGTACTTC
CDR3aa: CASSLALAGYQETQYF

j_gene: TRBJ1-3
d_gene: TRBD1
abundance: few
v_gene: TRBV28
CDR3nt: TGTGCCAGCAGTTTCAGGGGGGGACACACCATATATTTT
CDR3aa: CASSFRGGHTIYF

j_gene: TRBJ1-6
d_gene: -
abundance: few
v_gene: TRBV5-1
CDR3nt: TGCGCCAGCAGTCTAGGGGTAAATTCACCCCTCCACTTT
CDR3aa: CASSLGVNSPLHF

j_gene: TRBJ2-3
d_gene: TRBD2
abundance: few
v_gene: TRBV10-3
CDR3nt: TGTGCCATCAGTGAAGAAACTAGCGGGGGCCTAAGCGGGGCGCAGTATTTT
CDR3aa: CAISEETSGGLSGAQYF

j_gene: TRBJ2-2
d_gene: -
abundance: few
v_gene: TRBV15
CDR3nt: TGTGCCACCAGCAGGCAACTAGATCCCGGGGAGCTGTTTTTT
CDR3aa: CATSRQLDPGELFF

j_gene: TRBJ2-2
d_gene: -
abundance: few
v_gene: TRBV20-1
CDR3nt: TGCAGTGCTAGAGATAGAAAGGGATGGGGGACCGGGGAGCTGTTTTTT
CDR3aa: CSARDRKGWGTGELFF

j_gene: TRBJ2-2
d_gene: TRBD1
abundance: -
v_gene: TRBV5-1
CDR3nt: TGCGCCAGCGCCCCCTCCCAGGGACAGTACACCGGGGAGCTGTTTTTT
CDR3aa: CASAPSQGQYTGELFF

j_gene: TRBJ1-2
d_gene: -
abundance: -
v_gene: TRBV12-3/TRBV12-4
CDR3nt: TGTGCCAGCAGTTTAGGGGGACGATCTGGCTACACCTTC
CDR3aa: CASSLGGRSGYTF

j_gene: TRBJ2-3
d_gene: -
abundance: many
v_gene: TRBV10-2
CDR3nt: TGCGCCAGCAACGGCGGGGCTAGCACAGATACGCAGTATTTT
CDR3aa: CASNGGASTDTQYF

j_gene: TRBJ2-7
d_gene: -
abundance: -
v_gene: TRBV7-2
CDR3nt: TGTGCCAGCGGACAAGTCTACGAGCAGTACTTC
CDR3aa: CASGQVYEQYF

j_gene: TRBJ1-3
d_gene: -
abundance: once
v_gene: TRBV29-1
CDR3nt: TGCAGCGTTGAAGAATGGGGATCTGGAAACACCATATATTTT
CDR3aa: CSVEEWGSGNTIYF

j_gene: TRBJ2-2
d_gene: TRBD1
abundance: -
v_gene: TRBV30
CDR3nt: TGTGCCTGGGGGACAGGATGGGAAACCGGGGAGCTGTTTTTT
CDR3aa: CAWGTGWETGELFF

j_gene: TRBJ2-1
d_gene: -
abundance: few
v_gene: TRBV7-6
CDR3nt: TGTGCCAGCAGCTTAGCGGGGAACGGCAATGAGCAGTTCTTC
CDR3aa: CASSLAGNGNEQFF

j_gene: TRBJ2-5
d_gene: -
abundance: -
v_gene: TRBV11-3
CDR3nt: TGTGCCAGCAGCTTAGGCAACCAAGAGACCCAGTACTTC
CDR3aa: CASSLGNQETQYF

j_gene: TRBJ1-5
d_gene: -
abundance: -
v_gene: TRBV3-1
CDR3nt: TGTGCCAGCAGCCAAAGGGGAAGGGGGCAGCCCCAGCATTTT
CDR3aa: CASSQRGRGQPQHF

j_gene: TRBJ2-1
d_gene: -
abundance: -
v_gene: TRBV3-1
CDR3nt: TGTGCCAGCAGCCAAGATCCTTTTTACAATGAGCAGTTCTTC
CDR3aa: CASSQDPFYNEQFF

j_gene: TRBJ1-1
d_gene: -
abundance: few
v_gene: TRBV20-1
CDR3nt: TGCAGTGCTAGGTCCAACAGGGTTCTCATGAACACTGAAGCTTTCTTT
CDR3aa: CSARSNRVLMNTEAFF

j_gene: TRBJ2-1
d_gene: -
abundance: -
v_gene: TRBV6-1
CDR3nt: TGTGCCAGCAGTGAAGCCTGGACTACCCCCTACAATGAGCAGTTCTTC
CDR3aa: CASSEAWTTPYNEQFF

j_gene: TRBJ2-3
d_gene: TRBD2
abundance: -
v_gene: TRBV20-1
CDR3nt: TGCAGTGCTAGTCCGCGGGCGGGGGGAGATACGCAGTATTTT
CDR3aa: CSASPRAGGDTQYF

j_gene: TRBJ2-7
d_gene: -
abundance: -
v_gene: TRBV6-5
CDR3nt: TGTGCCAGCCAGGGGCGTACCTACGAGCAGTACTTC
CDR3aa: CASQGRTYEQYF

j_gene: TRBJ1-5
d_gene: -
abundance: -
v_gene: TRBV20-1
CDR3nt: TGCATTGCTAGAGTGAGGCAGAGAGATAGCAATCAGCCCCAGCATTTT
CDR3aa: CIARVRQRDSNQPQHF

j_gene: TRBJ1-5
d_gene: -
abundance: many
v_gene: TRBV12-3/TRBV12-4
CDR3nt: TGTGCCAGCAGTTTATTAGGTCAGCCCCAGCATTTT
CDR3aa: CASSLLGQPQHF

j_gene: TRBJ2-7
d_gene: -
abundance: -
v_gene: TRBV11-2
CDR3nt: TGTGTCAGCAGCTTGATCGGGACACCTCATTTCTACGAGCAGTACTTC
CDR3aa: CVSSLIGTPHFYEQYF

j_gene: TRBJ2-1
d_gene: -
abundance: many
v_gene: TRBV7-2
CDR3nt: TGTGCCAGCAGCTTACTAGCCAATGAGCAGTTCTTC
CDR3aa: CASSLLANEQFF

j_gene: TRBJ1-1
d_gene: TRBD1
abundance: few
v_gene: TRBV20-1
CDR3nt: TGCAGTGCCAGGACAGGGGTAAACACTGAAGCTTTCTTT
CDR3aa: CSARTGVNTEAFF

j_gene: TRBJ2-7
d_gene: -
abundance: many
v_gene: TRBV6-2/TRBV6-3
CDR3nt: TGTGCCAGCAGTTACACCAGGATCTACGAGCAGTACTTC
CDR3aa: CASSYTRIYEQYF

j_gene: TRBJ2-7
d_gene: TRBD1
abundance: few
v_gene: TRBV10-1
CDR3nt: TGCGCCAGCAGTGATCCCGACAGGGCGAATGGCTACGAGCAGTACTTC
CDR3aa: CASSDPDRANGYEQYF

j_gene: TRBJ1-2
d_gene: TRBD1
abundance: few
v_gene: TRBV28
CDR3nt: TGTGCCAGCAGTTTTTTCTTTGGGGGGACAGGGTTTAATGGCTACACCTTC
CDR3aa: CASSFFFGGTGFNGYTF

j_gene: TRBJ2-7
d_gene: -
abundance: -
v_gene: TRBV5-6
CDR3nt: TGTGCCAGCAGCGGTGAGGGACGCTCCTACGAGCAGTACTTC
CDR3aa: CASSGEGRSYEQYF

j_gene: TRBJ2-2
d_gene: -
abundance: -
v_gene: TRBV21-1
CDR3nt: TGTGCCAGCAGCAAAGTTCCCGGGCGGGATAGCGGGGGGCCCACCGGGGAGCTGTTTTTT
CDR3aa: CASSKVPGRDSGGPTGELFF

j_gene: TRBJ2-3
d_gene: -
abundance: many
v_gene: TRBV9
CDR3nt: TGTGCCAGCAGCGTCCCCTTAGGGGGAAGGGGCACAGATACGCAGTATTTT
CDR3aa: CASSVPLGGRGTDTQYF

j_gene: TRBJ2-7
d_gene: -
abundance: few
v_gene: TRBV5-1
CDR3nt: TGCGCCAGCAGCTTGGACGGCCCAGCTAATATCGAGCAGTACTTC
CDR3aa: CASSLDGPANIEQYF

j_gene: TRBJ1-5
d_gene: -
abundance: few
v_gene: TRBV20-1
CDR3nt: TGCAGTGCTTGGGCCCAGCATTTT
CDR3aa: CSAWAQHF

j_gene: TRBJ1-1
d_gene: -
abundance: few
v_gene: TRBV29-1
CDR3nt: TGCAGCGCCGTCCGCCCCCGGGTCGACACTGAAGCTTTCTTT
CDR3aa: CSAVRPRVDTEAFF

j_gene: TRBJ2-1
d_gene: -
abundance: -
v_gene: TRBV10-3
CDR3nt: TGTGCCATCAGTGGGTTAACCAAGACGGGACGATACAATGAGCAGTTCTTC
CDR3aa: CAISGLTKTGRYNEQFF

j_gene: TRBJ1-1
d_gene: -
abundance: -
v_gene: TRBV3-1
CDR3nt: TGTGCCAGCAGCCAAGGAGGGAACACTGAAGCTTTCTTT
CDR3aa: CASSQGGNTEAFF

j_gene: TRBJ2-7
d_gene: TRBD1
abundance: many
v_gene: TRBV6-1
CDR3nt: TGTGCCAGCAGAGAGGGGGACAGGCCCTACGAGCAGTACTTC
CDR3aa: CASREGDRPYEQYF

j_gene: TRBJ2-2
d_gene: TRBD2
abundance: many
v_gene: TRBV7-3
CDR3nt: TGTGCCAGCAGCTTAGTGGGGGGGGACACCGGGGAGCTGTTTTTT
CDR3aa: CASSLVGGDTGELFF